This TCR beta chain was documented in a study of cytomegalovirus exposure and HLA in healthy donors. Overall study findings and caveats: Accurate prediction of most subjects' HLA-A and HLA-B alleles from TCR beta sequences was reported. Apart from CMV serostatus, no immune exposure information was available. Previously analyzed data showed that most TCR beta V segments were productive at a frequency of about 87% or about 30%.

This CDR3 comprises 13 residues. Germline V lookup: CDR1 MNHNS, CDR2 SASEGT. Notes on this clone: What it binds is unknown.

Healthy bone marrow donors formed the donor group. PCR amplification relied on 60 Vbeta primers (plus 13 Jbeta primers). The data were produced by immunoSEQ multiplex PCR, yet TCRdb's version contains in-frame clones alone and is incomplete. The table has about 98,000 clones, about 81% seen once. Specimen: PBMCs. The V and J genes are TRBV6-1 and TRBJ2-5; the D gene is possibly TRBD1 (5 bases). The J call is doubtful: the DNA matches TRBJ2-7 better. The source is a man aged 18-30 years in good health and CMV-seropositive. CDR3 amino acids: CASSRQGIYEQYF. The DNA of the CDR3 is TGTGCCAGCAGTCGGCAGGGTATCTACGAGCAGTACTTC.